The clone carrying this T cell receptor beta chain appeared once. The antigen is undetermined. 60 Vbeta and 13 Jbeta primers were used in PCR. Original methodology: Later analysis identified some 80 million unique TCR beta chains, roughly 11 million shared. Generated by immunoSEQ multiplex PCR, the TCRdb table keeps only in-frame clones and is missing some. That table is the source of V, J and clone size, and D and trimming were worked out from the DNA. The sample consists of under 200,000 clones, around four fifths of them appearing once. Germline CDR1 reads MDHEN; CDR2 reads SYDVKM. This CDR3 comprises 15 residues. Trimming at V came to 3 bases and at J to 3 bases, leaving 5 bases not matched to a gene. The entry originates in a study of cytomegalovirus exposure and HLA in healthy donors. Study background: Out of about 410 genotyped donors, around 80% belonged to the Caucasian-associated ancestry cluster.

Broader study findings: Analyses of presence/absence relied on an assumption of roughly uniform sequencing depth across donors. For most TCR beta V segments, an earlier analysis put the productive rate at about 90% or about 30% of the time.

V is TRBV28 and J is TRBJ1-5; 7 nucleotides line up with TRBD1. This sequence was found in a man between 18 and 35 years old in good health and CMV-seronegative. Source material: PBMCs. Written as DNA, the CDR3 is TGTGCCAGCAGTTTCCGAACAGGGGTCAATCAGCCCCAGCATTTT. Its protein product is CASSFRTGVNQPQHF.